This TCR beta chain came from a study of human T cells and chemical hapten exposure. Study findings and constraints: Expanded TCRs grouped into significantly more large CDR3 similarity clusters than controls produced.

Indicated time point: patch test 1, 2 weeks after DPC sensitization. This sample's treatment: therapeutic diphenylcyclopropenone sensitization with weekly scalp DPC. Extraction of total RNA was performed on unfractionated whole blood. From the RACE reads, TCRdb called clonotypes with MiXCR, one entry per CDR3 protein. The profile shows about 110,000 distinct CDR3 sequences, 11% of them singletons. Ten or more counts support this clonotype. As yet, its antigen is unknown. This specimen was whole blood, taken in connection with sensitization to the hapten diphenylcyclopropenone (DPC). The TCR originated in a woman in her thirties or forties with alopecia areata. Some clones in this sample may be carry-over from other donors' samples.

As DNA, the CDR3 is TGTGCCAGCAGCTTAGTGAGAGAAGAGACCCAGTACTTC. Translating gives CASSLVREETQYF. The rearrangement links TRBV7-2 to TRBJ2-5, with D unresolved. The CDR3 is made up of 13 amino acids. Per the germline V gene, CDR1 is SGHTA and CDR2 is FQGNSA. V was trimmed by 1 base and J by 3 bases, leaving 6 bases between them.